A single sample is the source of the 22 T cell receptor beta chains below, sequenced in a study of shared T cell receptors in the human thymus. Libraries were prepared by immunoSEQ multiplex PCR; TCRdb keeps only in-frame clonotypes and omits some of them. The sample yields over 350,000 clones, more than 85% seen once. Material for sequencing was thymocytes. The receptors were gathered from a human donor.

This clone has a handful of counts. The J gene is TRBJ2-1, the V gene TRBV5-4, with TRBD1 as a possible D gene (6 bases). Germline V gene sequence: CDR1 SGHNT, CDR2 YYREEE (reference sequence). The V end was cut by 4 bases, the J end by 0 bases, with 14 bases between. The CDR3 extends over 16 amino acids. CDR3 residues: CASSIPNRDSYNEQFF. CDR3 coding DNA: TGTGCCAGCAGCATACCGAACAGGGACTCCTACAATGAGCAGTTCTTC.

The CDR3: CASSAEREREDTQYF. CDR3 coding DNA: TGTGCCAGCAGTGCGGAGCGGGAACGTGAAGATACGCAGTATTTT. The J gene is TRBJ2-3, the V gene TRBV6-1; 7 bases are a match to TRBD2. Trimming at V came to 4 bases and at J to 5 bases, leaving 9 bases not matched to a gene. Per germline, CDR1 MNHNS and CDR2 SASEGT. This CDR3 is 15 amino acids long.

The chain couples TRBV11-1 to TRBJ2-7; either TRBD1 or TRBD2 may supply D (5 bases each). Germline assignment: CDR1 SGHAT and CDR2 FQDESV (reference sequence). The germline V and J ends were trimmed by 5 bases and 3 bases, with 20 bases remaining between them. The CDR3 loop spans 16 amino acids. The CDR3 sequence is CASSPKRGGVIYEQYF. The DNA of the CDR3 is TGTGCCAGCAGCCCGAAACGGGGCGGTGTTATCTACGAGCAGTACTTC.

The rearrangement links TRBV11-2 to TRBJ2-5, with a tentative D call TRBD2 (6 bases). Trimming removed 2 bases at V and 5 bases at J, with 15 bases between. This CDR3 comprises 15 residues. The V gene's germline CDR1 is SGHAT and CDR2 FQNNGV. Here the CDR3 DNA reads TGTGCCAGCAGCTTATCGGAACGGGAGTGGGAGACCCAGTACTTC. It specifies CASSLSEREWETQYF.

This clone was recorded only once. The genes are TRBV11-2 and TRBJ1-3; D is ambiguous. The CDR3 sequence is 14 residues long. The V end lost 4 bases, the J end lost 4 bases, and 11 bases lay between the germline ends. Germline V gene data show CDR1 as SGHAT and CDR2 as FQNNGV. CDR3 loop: CASSYAGRGNTIYF. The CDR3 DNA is TGTGCCAGCAGCTACGCCGGACGGGGAAACACCATATATTTT.

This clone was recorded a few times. The CDR3 coding sequence is TGTGCCAGCAGCACCACCTGGGAGGGTAACTATGGCTACACCTTC. As protein: CASSTTWEGNYGYTF. This chain uses TRBV9 with TRBJ1-2; D unclear. CDR3 size: 15 residues. V was clipped by 4 bases and J by 1 base, with 14 bases between them. The germline V gene encodes CDR1 SGDLS and CDR2 YYNGEE. Based on the CDR3 plus reference TRBV9 and TRBJ1-2, the full variable domain is DSGVTQTPKHLITATGQRVTLRCSPRSGDLSVYWYQQSLDQGLQFLIQYYNGEERAKGNILERFSAQQFPDLHSELNLSSLELGDSALYFCASSTTWEGNYGYTFGSGTRLTVV.

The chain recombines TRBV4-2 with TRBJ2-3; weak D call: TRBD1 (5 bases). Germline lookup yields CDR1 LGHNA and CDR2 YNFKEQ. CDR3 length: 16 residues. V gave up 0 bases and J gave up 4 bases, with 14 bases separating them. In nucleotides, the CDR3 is TGTGCCAGCAGCCAAGATAGGGGTCCTCCATCAGATACGCAGTATTTT. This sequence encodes CASSQDRGPPSDTQYF.

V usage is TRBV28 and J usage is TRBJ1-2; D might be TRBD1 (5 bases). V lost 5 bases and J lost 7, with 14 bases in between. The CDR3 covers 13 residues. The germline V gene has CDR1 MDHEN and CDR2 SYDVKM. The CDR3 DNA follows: TGTGCCAGCAGTCCTGAAAGGGGAGTTGGCTACACCTTC. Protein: CASSPERGVGYTF.

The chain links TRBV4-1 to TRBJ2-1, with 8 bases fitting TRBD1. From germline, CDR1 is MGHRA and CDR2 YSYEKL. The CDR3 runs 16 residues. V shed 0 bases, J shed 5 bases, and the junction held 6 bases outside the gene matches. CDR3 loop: CASSQDYTGGNNEQFF. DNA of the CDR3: TGCGCCAGCAGCCAAGACTACACAGGGGGAAACAATGAGCAGTTCTTC.

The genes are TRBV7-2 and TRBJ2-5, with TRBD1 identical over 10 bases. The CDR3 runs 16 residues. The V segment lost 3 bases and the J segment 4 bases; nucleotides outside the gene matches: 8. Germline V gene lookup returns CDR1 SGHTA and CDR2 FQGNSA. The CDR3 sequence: CASSFAGTGVGETQYF. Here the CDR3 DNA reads TGTGCCAGCAGCTTCGCCGGGACAGGGGTTGGAGAGACCCAGTACTTC.

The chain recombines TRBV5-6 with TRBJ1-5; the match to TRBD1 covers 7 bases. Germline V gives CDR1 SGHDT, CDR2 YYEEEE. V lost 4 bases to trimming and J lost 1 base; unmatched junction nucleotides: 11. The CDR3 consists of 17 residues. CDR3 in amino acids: CASSAPRDSTSNQPQHF. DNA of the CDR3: TGTGCCAGCAGCGCCCCAAGGGACAGTACCAGCAATCAGCCCCAGCATTTT.

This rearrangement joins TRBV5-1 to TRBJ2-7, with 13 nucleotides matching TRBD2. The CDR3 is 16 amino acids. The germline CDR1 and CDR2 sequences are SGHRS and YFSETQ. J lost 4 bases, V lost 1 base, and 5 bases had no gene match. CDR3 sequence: CASSLRLAGGLYEQYF. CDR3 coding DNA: TGCGCCAGCAGCTTGCGACTAGCGGGAGGCCTTTACGAGCAGTACTTC.

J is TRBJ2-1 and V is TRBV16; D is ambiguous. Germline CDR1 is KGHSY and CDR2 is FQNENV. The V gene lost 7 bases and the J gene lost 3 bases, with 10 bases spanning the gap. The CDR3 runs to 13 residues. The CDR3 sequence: CASTRPGYNEQFF. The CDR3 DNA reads TGTGCCAGCACCCGCCCGGGCTACAATGAGCAGTTCTTC.

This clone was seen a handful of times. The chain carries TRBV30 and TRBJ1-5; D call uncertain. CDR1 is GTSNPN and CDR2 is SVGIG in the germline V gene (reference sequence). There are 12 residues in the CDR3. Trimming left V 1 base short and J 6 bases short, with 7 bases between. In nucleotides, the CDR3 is TGTGCCTGGAGTGATAACGGTCAGCCCCAGCATTTT. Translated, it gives CAWSDNGQPQHF.

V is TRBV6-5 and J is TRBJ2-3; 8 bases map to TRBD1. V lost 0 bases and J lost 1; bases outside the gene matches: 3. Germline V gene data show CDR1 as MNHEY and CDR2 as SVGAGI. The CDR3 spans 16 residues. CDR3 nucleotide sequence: TGTGCCAGCAGTTACTCCGAGGACAGGGGCACAGATACGCAGTATTTT. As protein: CASSYSEDRGTDTQYF.

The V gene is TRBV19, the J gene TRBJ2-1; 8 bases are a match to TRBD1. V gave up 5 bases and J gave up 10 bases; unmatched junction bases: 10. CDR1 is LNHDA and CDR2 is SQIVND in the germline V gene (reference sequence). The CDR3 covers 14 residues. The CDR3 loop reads CASSLRTGRSEQFF. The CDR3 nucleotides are TGTGCCAGTAGTCTACGGACAGGGCGAAGCGAGCAGTTCTTC.

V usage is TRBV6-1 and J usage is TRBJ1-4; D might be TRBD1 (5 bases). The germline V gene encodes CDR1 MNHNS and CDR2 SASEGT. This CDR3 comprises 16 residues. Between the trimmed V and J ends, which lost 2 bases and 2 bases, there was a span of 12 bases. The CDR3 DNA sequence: TGTGCCAGCAGTGAAAATACGCGGGGGACTAATGAAAAACTGTTTTTT. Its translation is CASSENTRGTNEKLFF.

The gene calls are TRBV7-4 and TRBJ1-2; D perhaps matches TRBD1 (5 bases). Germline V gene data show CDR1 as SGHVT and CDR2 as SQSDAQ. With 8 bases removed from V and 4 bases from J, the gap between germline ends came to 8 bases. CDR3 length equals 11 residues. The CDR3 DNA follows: TGTGCCAGCCGGGGGTTCTATGGCTACACCTTC. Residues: CASRGFYGYTF.

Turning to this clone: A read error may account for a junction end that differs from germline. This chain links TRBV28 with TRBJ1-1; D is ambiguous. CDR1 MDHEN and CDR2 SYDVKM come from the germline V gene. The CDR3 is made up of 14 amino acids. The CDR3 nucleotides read TGTGCCAGCAGTTTATGCGATCAGAACTCTGAAGCTTTCTTT. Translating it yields CASSLCDQNSEAFF.

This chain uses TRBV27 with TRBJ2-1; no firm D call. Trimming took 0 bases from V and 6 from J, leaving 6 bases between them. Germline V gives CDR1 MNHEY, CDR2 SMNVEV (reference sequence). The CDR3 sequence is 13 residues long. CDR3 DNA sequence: TGTGCCAGCAGTTTATCGCCGCTCAATGAGCAGTTCTTC. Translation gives CASSLSPLNEQFF.

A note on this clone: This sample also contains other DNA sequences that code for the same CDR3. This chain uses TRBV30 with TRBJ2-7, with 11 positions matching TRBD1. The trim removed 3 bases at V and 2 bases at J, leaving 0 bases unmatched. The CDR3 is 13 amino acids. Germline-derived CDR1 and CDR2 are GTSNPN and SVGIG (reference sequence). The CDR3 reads CAWRDRGPYEQYF. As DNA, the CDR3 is TGTGCCTGGAGGGACAGGGGGCCCTACGAGCAGTACTTC.

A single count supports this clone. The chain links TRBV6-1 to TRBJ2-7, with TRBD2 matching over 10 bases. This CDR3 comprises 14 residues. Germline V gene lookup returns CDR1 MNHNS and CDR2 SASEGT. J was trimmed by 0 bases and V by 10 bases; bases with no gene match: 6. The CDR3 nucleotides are TGTGCCATCAGACTAGCGGGCCTCTCCTACGAGCAGTACTTC. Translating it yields CAIRLAGLSYEQYF.